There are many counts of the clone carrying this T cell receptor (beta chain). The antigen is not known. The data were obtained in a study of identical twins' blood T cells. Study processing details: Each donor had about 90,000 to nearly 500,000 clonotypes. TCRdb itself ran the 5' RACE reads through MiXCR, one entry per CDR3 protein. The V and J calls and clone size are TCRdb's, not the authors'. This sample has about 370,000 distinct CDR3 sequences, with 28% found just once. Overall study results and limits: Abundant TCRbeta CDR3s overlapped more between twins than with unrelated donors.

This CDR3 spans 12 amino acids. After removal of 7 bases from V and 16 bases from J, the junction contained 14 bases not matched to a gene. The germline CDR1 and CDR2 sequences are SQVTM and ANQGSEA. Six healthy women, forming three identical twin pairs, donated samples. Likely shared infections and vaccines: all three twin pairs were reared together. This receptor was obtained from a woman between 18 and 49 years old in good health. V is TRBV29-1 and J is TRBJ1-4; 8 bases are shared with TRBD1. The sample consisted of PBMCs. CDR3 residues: CSATQGAGGTFF. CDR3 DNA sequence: TGCAGCGCCACCCAGGGGGCGGGTGGTACGTTTTTT.